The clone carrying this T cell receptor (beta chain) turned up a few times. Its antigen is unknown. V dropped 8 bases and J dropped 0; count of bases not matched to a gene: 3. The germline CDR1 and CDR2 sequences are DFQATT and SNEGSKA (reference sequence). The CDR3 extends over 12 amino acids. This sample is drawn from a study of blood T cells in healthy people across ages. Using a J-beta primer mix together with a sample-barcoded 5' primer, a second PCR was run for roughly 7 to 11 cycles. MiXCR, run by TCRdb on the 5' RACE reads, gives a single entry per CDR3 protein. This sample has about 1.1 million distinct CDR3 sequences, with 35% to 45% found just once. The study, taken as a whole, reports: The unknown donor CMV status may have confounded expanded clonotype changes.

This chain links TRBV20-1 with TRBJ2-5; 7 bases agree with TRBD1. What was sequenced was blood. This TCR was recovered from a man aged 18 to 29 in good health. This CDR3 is CSRQGNQETQYF. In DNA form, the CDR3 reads TGCAGTAGACAGGGAAACCAAGAGACCCAGTACTTC.